These 22 T cell receptor beta chains were all obtained from the same sample, sequenced in a study of OX40 agonist ivuxolimab in advanced cancers. Repertoires were generated with immunoSEQ multiplex PCR, while TCRdb's copy carries only in-frame clones and drops some. Of 22,000 or so clones in the sample, roughly 80% are singletons; the top ten hold roughly 24%. Sequenced material: CD4+ or CD8+ T cells sorted from blood, taken in a trial of the OX40 agonist ivuxolimab. These receptors were collected from an adult with an advanced solid tumor such as melanoma, head and neck, liver or kidney cancer.

This clone was counted between two and nine times. The chain joins TRBV11-2 to TRBJ1-1; D gene uncertain. CDR1 is SGHAT, CDR2 FQNNGV, per germline. This CDR3 contains 16 residues. V was pared by 2 bases and J by 8 bases, with 21 bases between. CDR3 bases: TGTGCCAGCAGCTTAAGAACCCCTCGGGTCGGGGTGGAAGCTTTCTTT. It encodes CASSLRTPRVGVEAFF.

The V gene is TRBV28, the J gene TRBJ1-6, with a weak D call TRBD1 (6 bases). CDR3 length equals 14 residues. CDR1 is MDHEN, CDR2 SYDVKM, per germline. As DNA, the CDR3 is TGTGCTACCACAGGGAGCTCCTATAATTCACCCCTCCACTTT. It specifies CATTGSSYNSPLHF.

The V gene is TRBV9, the J gene TRBJ1-2; 7 bases fit TRBD1. Trimming cost V 0 bases and J 4 bases; bases outside gene matches: 0. Germline V lookup: CDR1 SGDLS, CDR2 YYNGEE. This CDR3 is built from 13 residues. The CDR3 region has the DNA TGTGCCAGCAGCGTAGCAGGGGGCTATGGCTACACCTTC. Residues: CASSVAGGYGYTF.

V gene TRBV28 combines with J gene TRBJ1-1; D gene uncertain. Germline V gene lookup returns CDR1 MDHEN and CDR2 SYDVKM. V gave up 4 bases and J gave up 0 bases, with 15 bases separating them. The CDR3 totals 16 residues. CDR3 nucleotides: TGTGCCAGCAGTTACTGGGCCGGGCAGCTGAACACTGAAGCTTTCTTT. Its protein is CASSYWAGQLNTEAFF.

This chain joins TRBV2 and TRBJ2-1; D assignment may be TRBD1 or TRBD2 (5 bases each). This CDR3 has 14 amino acids. Germline loops: CDR1 SNHLY, CDR2 FYNNEI. V lost 5 bases and J lost 3, with 11 bases in between. CDR3 amino acids: CASSSGLNYNEQFF. As DNA, the CDR3 is TGTGCCAGCAGTTCGGGGCTTAACTACAATGAGCAGTTCTTC.

The genes are TRBV4-1 and TRBJ2-7; D gene unclear. V was pared by 0 bases and J by 3 bases, with 6 bases between. The germline gives CDR1 MGHRA, CDR2 YSYEKL. The CDR3 loop spans 13 amino acids. For the CDR3, the DNA is TGCGCCAGCAGCCAAGAATGGGGCTACGAGCAGTACTTC. Translating gives CASSQEWGYEQYF.

This chain links TRBV18 with TRBJ2-1; maybe TRBD2 (6 bases). Between the trimmed V and J ends, which lost 5 bases and 6 bases, there was a span of 11 bases. This CDR3 comprises 13 residues. The V gene's germline CDR1 is KGHSH and CDR2 LQKENI. CDR3 in DNA: TGTGCCAGCTCATACGGGGGTCGCAATGAGCAGTTCTTC. As protein: CASSYGGRNEQFF. Using reference TRBV18 and TRBJ2-1 for the parts outside the CDR3, the full variable domain is NAGVMQNPRHLVRRRGQEARLRCSPMKGHSHVYWYRQLPEEGLKFMVYLQKENIIDESGMPKERFSAEFPKEGPSILRIQQVVRGDSAAYFCASSYGGRNEQFFGPGTRLTVL.

This clone is medium-sized in the sample. The chain carries TRBV2 and TRBJ1-3, with 7 positions matching TRBD1. V shed 5 bases and J 0 bases; nucleotides not matched to a gene: 1. Per germline, CDR1 SNHLY and CDR2 FYNNEI. The CDR3 is 14 residues long. The CDR3 sequence is CASSWDSSGNTIYF. Written as DNA, the CDR3 is TGTGCCAGCAGTTGGGACAGCTCTGGAAACACCATATATTTT.

The chain joins TRBV4-1 to TRBJ2-7, with a tentative D call TRBD2 (6 bases). V was shortened by 2 bases and J by 6 bases, with 20 bases between the two germline ends. The CDR3 contains 16 residues. Germline-derived CDR1 and CDR2 are MGHRA and YSYEKL. The CDR3 protein is CASSQRELAGSLEQYF. In DNA, the CDR3 is TGCGCCAGCAGCCAAAGGGAACTAGCTGGTTCCCTCGAGCAGTACTTC.

The chain links TRBV7-9 to TRBJ2-1; unclear D gene. The CDR3 runs 14 residues. In germline, CDR1 is SEHNR, CDR2 FQNEAQ (reference sequence). Trimming removed 2 bases from V and 0 bases from J, with 5 bases in between. The CDR3 DNA reads TGTGCCAGCAGCTTATCAGGCTCCTACAATGAGCAGTTCTTC. Its protein product is CASSLSGSYNEQFF.

The chain recombines TRBV7-2 with TRBJ2-7; tentative D call: TRBD1 (5 bases). This CDR3 has 14 amino acids. V lost 4 bases to trimming and J lost 0 bases, with 10 bases between them. Per the germline V gene, CDR1 is SGHTA and CDR2 is FQGNSA. As DNA, the CDR3 is TGTGCCAGCAGCTCGACAGTAAGCTCCTACGAGCAGTACTTC. Its translation: CASSSTVSSYEQYF. Full variable domain (missing parts from reference TRBV7-2 and TRBJ2-7): GAGVSQSPSNKVTEKGKDVELRCDPISGHTALYWYRQSLGQGLEFLIYFQGNSAPDKSGLPSDRFSAERTGGSVSTLTIQRTQQEDSAVYLCASSSTVSSYEQYFGPGTRLTVT.

The CDR3 coding sequence is TGTGCCAGCAGTTTCCTATTTGAGAAGCAGTTCTTC. Protein sequence: CASSFLFEKQFF. The chain joins TRBV28 to TRBJ2-1; D gene ambiguous. The CDR3 runs 12 residues. V was pared by 3 bases and J by 11 bases, with 11 bases between. The germline gives CDR1 MDHEN, CDR2 SYDVKM. Using reference TRBV28 and TRBJ2-1 for the parts outside the CDR3, the full variable domain is DVKVTQSSRYLVKRTGEKVFLECVQDMDHENMFWYRQDPGLGLRLIYFSYDVKMKEKGDIPEGYSVSREKKERFSLILESASTNQTSMYLCASSFLFEKQFFGPGTRLTVL.

This clone was seen only once. This chain links TRBV27 with TRBJ2-1; 10 bases agree with TRBD2. There are 16 residues in the CDR3. After removal of 4 bases from V and 4 bases from J, the junction contained 7 bases not matched to a gene. The V gene's germline CDR1 is MNHEY and CDR2 SMNVEV (reference sequence). The CDR3 protein is CASSSVGTSVYNEQFF. The CDR3 DNA reads as TGTGCCAGCAGTTCGGTAGGGACTAGCGTGTACAATGAGCAGTTCTTC.

CDR3: CAWSGDSGANVLTF. The CDR3, as DNA: TGTGCCTGGAGTGGGGACTCTGGGGCCAACGTCCTGACTTTC. The chain recombines TRBV30 with TRBJ2-6; D is uncertain. CDR1 is GTSNPN and CDR2 is SVGIG in the germline V gene (reference sequence). The V end lost 1 base, the J end lost 0 bases, and 4 bases lay between the germline ends. This CDR3 has 14 residues.

This chain links TRBV5-1 with TRBJ2-7; 13 bases match TRBD2. Unmatched junction bases numbered 8, after V lost 0 bases and J lost 5 bases. Germline lookup yields CDR1 SGHRS and CDR2 YFSETQ. CDR3 length equals 17 residues. The CDR3 DNA follows: TGCGCCAGCAGCTTGGCTTCTTTACTAGCGGGAGGGGACGAGCAGTACTTC. This translates into CASSLASLLAGGDEQYF.

The V call is TRBV6-5, the J call TRBJ2-1; D is unresolved. V was shortened by 3 bases and J by 3 bases, with 9 bases between the two germline ends. The CDR3 is 14 residues long. CDR1 and CDR2 from the germline V gene are MNHEY and SVGAGI. This chain's CDR3 is CASSYSSYYNEQFF. CDR3 nucleotide sequence: TGTGCCAGCAGTTATTCGTCTTACTACAATGAGCAGTTCTTC.

This rearrangement joins TRBV7-9 to TRBJ2-1; D might be TRBD2 (6 bases). The ends were cut back, 10 bases at V and 5 bases at J, with 12 bases in the middle. Germline CDR1 and CDR2: SEHNR and FQNEAQ (reference sequence). The CDR3 extends over 12 amino acids. The CDR3 DNA is TGTGCCACGCGGGAAGGGGACAATGAGCAGTTCTTC. This codes for CATREGDNEQFF.

The count of this clone is one. This chain joins TRBV5-1 and TRBJ2-4; D gene uncertain. Trimming removed 4 bases at V and 0 bases at J, with 8 bases between. The CDR3 contains 14 residues. Germline values: CDR1 SGHRS, CDR2 YFSETQ. The CDR3 region has the DNA TGCGCCAGCAGCCTCACAGTAGCCAAAAACATTCAGTACTTC. Translated: CASSLTVAKNIQYF.

V usage is TRBV4-3 and J usage is TRBJ2-3; possibly TRBD2 for D (6 bases). Germline CDR1 and CDR2: LGHNA and YSLEER. The ends were cut back, 3 bases at V and 0 bases at J, with 16 bases in the middle. The CDR3 has 17 residues. DNA of the CDR3: TGCGCCAGCAGCCACCAACTAGCCCAAACTAGCACAGATACGCAGTATTTT. Amino acid sequence: CASSHQLAQTSTDTQYF.

The V gene is TRBV6-5, the J gene TRBJ1-1; D may be TRBD1 (5 bases). The CDR3 runs to 15 residues. V was shortened by 0 bases and J by 1 base, with 9 bases between the two germline ends. The V gene's germline CDR1 is MNHEY and CDR2 SVGAGI. The CDR3 loop is CASSYSQGKNTEAFF. The CDR3 nucleotides read TGTGCCAGCAGTTACTCCCAGGGCAAGAACACTGAAGCTTTCTTT.

The chain combines TRBV4-1 with TRBJ2-7; 9 bases match TRBD2. The junction had 9 bases not matched to a gene; V was cut back by 0 bases and J by 6 bases. The CDR3 consists of 16 residues. Germline loops: CDR1 MGHRA, CDR2 YSYEKL. CDR3 sequence reads: CASSQDLGTSPGEQYF. In nucleotides, the CDR3 is TGCGCCAGCAGCCAAGATCTCGGGACTAGCCCAGGCGAGCAGTACTTC.

The chain has TRBV7-3 and TRBJ2-5, with 12 positions matching TRBD2. CDR1 is SGHTA and CDR2 is FQGTGA in the germline V gene. V dropped 0 bases and J dropped 4; count of bases not matched to a gene: 0. The length of the CDR3 is 15 residues. The CDR3 spells CASSLTTSGRETQYF. The CDR3 coding sequence is TGTGCCAGCAGCTTAACGACTAGCGGGAGAGAGACCCAGTACTTC.